These T cell receptor beta chains were read from a single sample in a study of blood T cell repertoires in COVID-19. Only in-frame clones appear in the TCRdb table, and some are missing; sequencing was by immunoSEQ multiplex PCR. The table includes roughly 21,000 clones, under 90% detected once. The specimen sequenced was peripheral blood. These receptors all stem from a human donor in a cohort sampled during active COVID-19. CDR3s include the opening cysteine and the closing phenylalanine or tryptophan. D genes are given only for firm matches. Rows give clone size only sometimes, using once, few, many, or a class for an expanded clone.

CDR3aa: CASSSGGNQETQYF
CDR3nt: TGTGCCAGCAGCTCGGGCGGGAATCAAGAGACCCAGTACTTC
j_gene: TRBJ2-5
d_gene: -
v_gene: TRBV5-4
abundance: -

CDR3aa: CASSFAGRTASGYQETQYF
CDR3nt: TGTGCCAGCAGCTTCGCGGGGCGAACGGCTAGCGGGTACCAAGAGACCCAGTACTTC
j_gene: TRBJ2-5
d_gene: TRBD2
v_gene: TRBV5-6
abundance: -

CDR3aa: CASSLAGQGYEQYF
CDR3nt: TGCGCCAGCAGCTTGGCCGGACAAGGCTACGAGCAGTACTTC
j_gene: TRBJ2-7
d_gene: -
v_gene: TRBV5-1
abundance: -

CDR3aa: CASSIQSGWGGEAFF
CDR3nt: TGTGCCAGTAGTATCCAGTCAGGGTGGGGGGGTGAAGCTTTCTTT
j_gene: TRBJ1-1
d_gene: -
v_gene: TRBV19
abundance: -

CDR3aa: CSVSRTDTQYF
CDR3nt: TGCAGCGTTTCCCGGACAGATACGCAGTATTTT
j_gene: TRBJ2-3
d_gene: -
v_gene: TRBV29-1
abundance: -

CDR3aa: CASSDSQGLHSPLHF
CDR3nt: TGTGCCAGCAGTGACTCACAGGGTTTGCATTCACCCCTCCACTTT
j_gene: TRBJ1-6
d_gene: -
v_gene: TRBV6-5
abundance: -

CDR3aa: CASSRERTDPGYEQYF
CDR3nt: TGTGCCAGCAGCCGGGAACGGACGGACCCCGGGTACGAGCAGTACTTC
j_gene: TRBJ2-7
d_gene: -
v_gene: TRBV5-6
abundance: -

CDR3aa: CASIPDAGSYNSPLHF
CDR3nt: TGTGCCAGCATCCCGGACGCGGGCTCCTATAATTCACCCCTCCACTTT
j_gene: TRBJ1-6
d_gene: -
v_gene: TRBV2
abundance: -

CDR3aa: CASSLVRGGVDNEQFF
CDR3nt: TGCGCCAGCAGCTTGGTGCGCGGGGGGGTGGACAATGAGCAGTTCTTC
j_gene: TRBJ2-1
d_gene: TRBD2
v_gene: TRBV5-1
abundance: -

CDR3aa: CASSPLGANTEAFF
CDR3nt: TGTGCCAGCAGCCCCCTTGGGGCGAACACTGAAGCTTTCTTT
j_gene: TRBJ1-1
d_gene: -
v_gene: TRBV3-1/TRBV3-2
abundance: -

CDR3aa: CATSDLGTAKETQYF
CDR3nt: TGTGCCACCAGTGATTTAGGGACAGCTAAAGAGACCCAGTACTTC
j_gene: TRBJ2-5
d_gene: TRBD1
v_gene: TRBV24-1
abundance: -

CDR3aa: CASSLPGPTGELFF
CDR3nt: TGTGCCAGCAGTTTACCAGGCCCCACCGGGGAGCTGTTTTTT
j_gene: TRBJ2-2
d_gene: -
v_gene: TRBV28
abundance: -

CDR3aa: CASSTLTPEGEKLFF
CDR3nt: TGTGCCAGTAGTACTTTGACCCCGGAGGGTGAAAAACTGTTTTTT
j_gene: TRBJ1-4
d_gene: -
v_gene: TRBV19
abundance: -

CDR3aa: CASGPQVLLWTEAFF
CDR3nt: TGTGCCAGCGGACCACAGGTTCTCCTGTGGACTGAAGCTTTCTTT
j_gene: TRBJ1-1
d_gene: -
v_gene: TRBV7-8
abundance: -

CDR3aa: CASSYSRLGNTEAFF
CDR3nt: TGTGCCAGCAGTTACTCCAGACTCGGGAACACTGAAGCTTTCTTT
j_gene: TRBJ1-1
d_gene: -
v_gene: TRBV6-2/TRBV6-3
abundance: -

CDR3aa: CASSGTGGGNEKLFF
CDR3nt: TGTGCCAGCTCCGGGACAGGGGGCGGGAATGAAAAACTGTTTTTT
j_gene: TRBJ1-4
d_gene: TRBD1
v_gene: TRBV6-5
abundance: few

CDR3aa: CASSMTGNTEAFF
CDR3nt: TGTGCCAGCTCAATGACAGGGAACACTGAAGCTTTCTTT
j_gene: TRBJ1-1
d_gene: -
v_gene: TRBV18
abundance: -

CDR3aa: CASSTTSGGRIGETQYF
CDR3nt: TGCGCCAGCAGCACGACTAGCGGGGGGCGGATCGGTGAGACCCAGTACTTC
j_gene: TRBJ2-5
d_gene: TRBD2
v_gene: TRBV5-1
abundance: -

CDR3aa: CAWRMQANTEAFF
CDR3nt: TGTGCCTGGAGGATGCAGGCGAACACTGAAGCTTTCTTT
j_gene: TRBJ1-1
d_gene: -
v_gene: TRBV30
abundance: -

CDR3aa: CASSLVGLANEKLFF
CDR3nt: TGTGCCAGCAGCTTAGTGGGGCTGGCGAATGAAAAACTGTTTTTT
j_gene: TRBJ1-4
d_gene: -
v_gene: TRBV7-2
abundance: -

CDR3aa: CASSLDRNYEQYF
CDR3nt: TGTGCCAGCAGCTTAGACAGGAACTACGAGCAGTACTTC
j_gene: TRBJ2-7
d_gene: -
v_gene: TRBV11-2
abundance: -

CDR3aa: CASSLQAARALGYTF
CDR3nt: TGTGCCAGCAGCCTACAGGCTGCCCGTGCCTTAGGCTACACCTTC
j_gene: TRBJ1-2
d_gene: -
v_gene: TRBV7-9
abundance: -

CDR3aa: CASSLVYRPRNSYEQYF
CDR3nt: TGTGCCAGCAGCTTAGTCTACAGACCACGGAACTCCTACGAGCAGTACTTC
j_gene: TRBJ2-7
d_gene: -
v_gene: TRBV11-2
abundance: -

CDR3aa: CASTRGVNYGYTF
CDR3nt: TGTGCCAGCACTAGGGGCGTGAACTATGGCTACACCTTC
j_gene: TRBJ1-2
d_gene: -
v_gene: TRBV6-5
abundance: -